Reported below is one TCR beta chain. This clonotype was found many times. The clone's antigen remains unknown. Base qualities are missing; no much larger clone stands one base away. The sample is drawn from a study of molecular identifiers for immune sequencing clone quantification (dated 2018 in TCRdb). Looking at the study overall: For a replicate experiment, RNA from approximately 20,000 or 100,000 naive CD8 T cells was divided into five aliquots, of which four were sequenced. The study was a methods study using CD8 T cells to benchmark molecular-identifier clustering-based TCR repertoire sequencing (MIDCIRS) and TCR RNA copy counting. What the authors observed across the whole study: The naive libraries included spiked-in Jurkat TCR RNA (more than nine copies' worth), and this Jurkat TCR RNA is not part of the donor repertoire. Even against a background of 750,000 to 1,000,000 naive CD8 T cells, spiked-in Jurkat TCR RNA amounting to a single cell's worth was reported to be detectable. When barcode sub-clustering was left out, chimeric consensus sequences inflated TCR diversity, with chimeras reaching as high as 47%. Modeling gave around 2.7 recovered TCR RNA copies per cell versus roughly 10 by digital PCR, implying about 30% capture efficiency. In CMV-specific effector cells, clones with more than 20 RNA copies contained over 99% of molecules, whereas in naive cells such clones contained under 1% of molecules. Identical TCR molecules sharing a barcode could cause highly expanded clone sizes to be underestimated.

Trimming takes 4 bases from V and 2 bases from J, and the germline ends sit 8 bases apart. The CDR3, cysteine through phenylalanine, is 13 amino acids long. Kept here is only the CDR3 DNA, which spans 39 bases and is read in frame from base 1. Libraries of naive CD8 T cells were built from approximately 20,000 to 1,000,000 sorted cells, with 10%, 30% or 50% of the purified RNA used. Naive CD8 T cells were FACS-sorted as CD8+CD4-CCR7+CD45RA+ on a BD FACSAria II into RLT Plus buffer. Nine to eleven TCR copies' worth of Jurkat RNA were spiked into about 19,000-1,000,000 naive CD8 T cell samples to test detection sensitivity. CD8 T cells were enriched with RosetteSep CD8+ T Cell Enrichment Cocktail and Ficoll-Paque, followed by ACK red cell lysis. The library was produced with PCR. Sequencing used a NextSeq 500. Preparation of bulk TCR libraries followed a previously described approach, with the TCR primers listed in Table S5. The Qiagen AllPrep DNA/RNA kit was used to purify total RNA. Before analysis, reads from multiple sequencing runs of one library were combined. In the paper's pipeline: Reads were retained only if an exact TCR constant sequence was present, and the retained reads were trimmed to 150 nt and grouped according to their 12-nt molecular barcodes. Within each barcode group, reads were sub-clustered at a 15% Levenshtein threshold, and quality-weighted consensus sequences were built per RNA molecule. Non-functional sequences were excluded, and lower-count sequences lying one edit away from another sequence were also excluded. Based on a fit of two negative binomial distributions, barcode sub-clusters having less than 20% of the maximum read count were discarded. TCRdb reprocessed the public reads (quality trimming at Q25 with fastp, clone calling with MiXCR) and kept in-frame beta chains. Each CDR3 protein gets just one entry, which takes the most common genes and DNA from the rows behind it. TCRdb, not the original authors, processed these V and J calls. The sample table lists about half a million distinct CDR3 sequences, around 25% of them with a count of one. The ten largest clones capture 0.7% to 0.9% of the sample.

The sequence is built from TRBV12-3 or TRBV12-4 and TRBJ2-5; the D gene cannot be resolved reliably. Sample: naive CD8+ T cells from blood, with Jurkat cell RNA spiked in. This specimen's cell subset or site label, interpreted: FACS-sorted CD8+CD4-CCR7+CD45RA+ naive T cells. This clonotype was obtained from a human donor in good health. Some libraries in this study had Jurkat cell RNA spiked in. In nucleotides, the sequence is TGTGCCAGCAGTTCCGACGGGCAAGAGACCCAGTACTTC. Its protein is CASSSDGQETQYF.